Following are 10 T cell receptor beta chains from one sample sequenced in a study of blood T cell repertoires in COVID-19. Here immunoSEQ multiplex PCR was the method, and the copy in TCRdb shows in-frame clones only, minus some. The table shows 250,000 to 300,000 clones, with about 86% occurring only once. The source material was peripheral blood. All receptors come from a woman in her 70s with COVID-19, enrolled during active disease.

This chain's CDR3 is CASRQVPSYNEQFF. In DNA, the CDR3 is TGTGCCAGTAGACAAGTGCCCTCCTACAATGAGCAGTTCTTC. This chain joins TRBV6-5 and TRBJ2-1, with unresolved D. This CDR3 comprises 14 residues. Germline V gene lookup returns CDR1 MNHEY and CDR2 SVGAGI. The ends were cut back, 9 bases at V and 0 bases at J, with 12 bases in the middle.

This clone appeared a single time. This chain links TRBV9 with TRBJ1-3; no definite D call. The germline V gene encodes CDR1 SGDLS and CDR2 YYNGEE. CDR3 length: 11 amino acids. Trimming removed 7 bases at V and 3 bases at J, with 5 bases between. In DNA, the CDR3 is TGTGCCAGCCTAGGTGGAAACACCATATATTTT. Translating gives CASLGGNTIYF.

The CDR3 DNA follows: TGTGCCAGCAGTTTATTAGCAGGGCGTGGCTACACCTTC. It yields the protein CASSLLAGRGYTF. This chain connects TRBV28 to TRBJ1-2, with a tentative D call TRBD1 (5 bases). Trimming stripped 1 base from V and 7 bases from J, with 10 bases between. Germline V gives CDR1 MDHEN, CDR2 SYDVKM. The length of the CDR3 is 13 residues.

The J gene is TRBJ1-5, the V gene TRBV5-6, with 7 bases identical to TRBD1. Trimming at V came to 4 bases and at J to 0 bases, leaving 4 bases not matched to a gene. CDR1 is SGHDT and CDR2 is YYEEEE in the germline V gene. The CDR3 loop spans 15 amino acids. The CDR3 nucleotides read TGTGCCAGCAGCCAAGGGACAGTTAGCAATCAGCCCCAGCATTTT. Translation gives CASSQGTVSNQPQHF.

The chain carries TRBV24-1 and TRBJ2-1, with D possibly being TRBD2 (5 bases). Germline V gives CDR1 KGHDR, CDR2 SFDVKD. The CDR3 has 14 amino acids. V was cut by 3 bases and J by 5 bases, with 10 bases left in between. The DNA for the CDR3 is TGTGCCACCAGTGATCCACGGGGTAACAATGAGCAGTTCTTC. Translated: CATSDPRGNNEQFF.

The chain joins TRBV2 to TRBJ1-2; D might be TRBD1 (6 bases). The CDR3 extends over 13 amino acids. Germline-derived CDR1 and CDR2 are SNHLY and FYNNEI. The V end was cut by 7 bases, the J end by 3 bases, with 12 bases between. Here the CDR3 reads CASKTQGYYGYTF. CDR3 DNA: TGTGCCAGCAAAACACAGGGATACTATGGCTACACCTTC. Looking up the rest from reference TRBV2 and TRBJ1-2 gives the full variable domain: EPEVTQTPSHQVTQMGQEVILRCVPISNHLYFYWYRQILGQKVEFLVSFYNNEISEKSEIFDDQFSVERPDGSNFTLKIRSTKLEDSAMYFCASKTQGYYGYTFGSGTRLTVV.

The CDR3 spells CAWSSRQGEKLFF. CDR3 coding DNA: TGTGCCTGGAGTTCCCGGCAGGGTGAAAAACTGTTTTTT. The chain employs TRBV30 and TRBJ1-4, with a tentative D call TRBD1 (5 bases). This CDR3 has 13 amino acids. Germline-derived CDR1 and CDR2 are GTSNPN and SVGIG (reference sequence). V shed 2 bases and J shed 7 bases, with 11 bases lying between them. Filled out from reference TRBV30 and TRBJ1-4, the complete variable domain reads SQTIHQWPATLVQPVGSPLSLECTVEGTSNPNLYWYRQAAGRGLQLLFYSVGIGQISSEVPQNLSASRPQDRQFILSSKKLLLSDSGFYLCAWSSRQGEKLFFGSGTQLSVL.

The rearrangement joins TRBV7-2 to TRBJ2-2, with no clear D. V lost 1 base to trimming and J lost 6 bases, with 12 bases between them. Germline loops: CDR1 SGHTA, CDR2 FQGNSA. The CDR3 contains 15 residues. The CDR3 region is CASSLGNSQAGELFF. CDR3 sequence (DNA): TGTGCCAGCAGCTTAGGGAACAGCCAGGCCGGGGAGCTGTTTTTT.

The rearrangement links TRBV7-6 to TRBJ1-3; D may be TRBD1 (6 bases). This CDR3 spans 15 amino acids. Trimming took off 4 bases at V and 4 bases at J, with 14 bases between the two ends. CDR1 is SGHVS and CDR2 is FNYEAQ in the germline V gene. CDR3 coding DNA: TGTGCCAGCAGCTCCCTTGTAAGGGGGGGAAACACCATATATTTT. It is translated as CASSSLVRGGNTIYF.

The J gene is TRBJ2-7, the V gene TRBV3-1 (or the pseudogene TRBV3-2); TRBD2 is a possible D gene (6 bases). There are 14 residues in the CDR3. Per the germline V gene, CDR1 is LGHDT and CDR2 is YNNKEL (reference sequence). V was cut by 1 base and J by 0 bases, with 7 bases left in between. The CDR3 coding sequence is TGTGCCAGCAGCCAAGGCGGGGCCTCCTACGAGCAGTACTTC. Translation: CASSQGGASYEQYF.